This T cell receptor beta chain was found in a study of beta chain features in type 1 diabetes. Study-level background: Cell yields, gender and age were similar in healthy donors and patients. Findings of the study overall: A closer apparent resemblance between naive, central memory and Treg TCRB repertoires was seen in patients than in healthy donors.

V was cut by 3 bases and J by 2 bases, with 0 bases left in between. The germline CDR1 and CDR2 sequences are SGHRS and YFSETQ. The CDR3 totals 11 residues. Remarks on this clone: Its antigen remains unidentified. Different DNA sequences within this sample yield the same CDR3.

The isolated RNA, all of it, was reverse transcribed, so expressed TCRB transcripts were what got sequenced. Millions of reads, on average, came from each naive, central memory and regulatory T cell sample. This table comes from immunoSEQ multiplex PCR, and its TCRdb copy is limited to in-frame clones, with some not included. The data show 680,000 or so clones, roughly a sixth seen once. This TCR derives from a man between 18 and 29 years old in good health. Sample: naive CD4+ T cells from blood. The chain links TRBV5-1 to TRBJ2-1, with D unresolved. The CDR3 region is CASSSYNEQFF. CDR3 sequence (DNA): TGCGCCAGCAGCTCCTACAATGAGCAGTTCTTC.